This is a list of T cell receptor beta chains from one sample in a study of T-cell reconstitution after alpha-beta-depleted transplantation in children. From the PCR reads, TCRdb called clonotypes with MiXCR, one entry per CDR3 protein. Among 500,000 or so distinct CDR3 sequences listed, 30% to 35% were seen once. The sequenced sample was PBMCs from the stem cell graft donor, obtained from the stem cell graft. Source of these receptors: a human donor who donated a stem cell graft to a child with aplastic anemia. CDR3s include the opening cysteine and the closing phenylalanine or tryptophan. Fields, in order: clone size, J gene, D gene, CDR3 length, V gene, CDR3 DNA, CDR3 protein. A D gene is named only where the DNA matches it firmly. The listing skips clone size in some rows; elsewhere it reads once, few, many or a size class.

>few|TRBJ2-3|-|12|TRBV10-3
TGTGCCATCAGTGGTCGACTAACAGCGCAGTATTTT
CAISGRLTAQYF
>-|TRBJ1-1|-|13|TRBV7-8
TGTGCCAGCAGCTTAGGGCAGGGGCCTGAAGCTTTCTTT
CASSLGQGPEAFF
>few|TRBJ2-2|-|14|TRBV29-1
TGCAGCGTCGCGAGGACACCGAACACCGGGGAGCTGTTTTTT
CSVARTPNTGELFF
>few|TRBJ2-7|-|15|TRBV7-9
TGTGCCAGCAGCTCACCCGACAGCCCGGGGTGGGAGCAGTACTTC
CASSSPDSPGWEQYF
>few|TRBJ1-2|-|14|TRBV6-2/TRBV6-3
TGTGCCACGTCGCGGACACCAGCTAACTATGGCTACACCTTC
CATSRTPANYGYTF
>once|TRBJ1-1|TRBD1|15|TRBV20-1
TGCAGTGCTAGAGGCTCAGACAGGGGGTACACTGAAGCTTTCTTT
CSARGSDRGYTEAFF
>few|TRBJ2-2|-|13|TRBV11-3
TGTGCCAGCAGTAAGACAAGCACCGGGGAGCTGTTTTTT
CASSKTSTGELFF
>few|TRBJ2-7|TRBD1|16|TRBV15
TGTGCCACCAGCCGAGGGGACAGGGAGAGTGGGTACGAGCAGTACTTC
CATSRGDRESGYEQYF
>few|TRBJ1-2|TRBD1|14|TRBV9
TGTGCCAGCAGCGCCGTTGACAGGGCTGATGGCTACACCTTC
CASSAVDRADGYTF
>-|TRBJ1-2|TRBD1|18|TRBV12-3/TRBV12-4
TGTGCCAGCGTCACTAAGGGACAGGGAGGACGATATAACTATGGCTACACCTTC
CASVTKGQGGRYNYGYTF
>-|TRBJ2-1|-|12|TRBV11-3
TGTGCCAGCAGCTTAAGGCCTAATGAGCAGTTCTTC
CASSLRPNEQFF
>few|TRBJ1-1|-|16|TRBV28
TGTGCCAGCAGTTTAGGGGGGGCGGGTTCGAGTACTGAAGCTTTCTTT
CASSLGGAGSSTEAFF
>-|TRBJ2-1|-|15|TRBV6-5
TGTGCCAGCAGTTACGTCCCACCAGAAAACAATGAGCAGTTCTTC
CASSYVPPENNEQFF
>few|TRBJ2-7|-|15|TRBV7-9
TGTGCCAGCAGCTTAGCCTTTCCGAGAGGTGGCGAGCAGTACTTC
CASSLAFPRGGEQYF
>few|TRBJ1-1|TRBD1|15|TRBV5-1
TGCGCCAGCAGCGGCCGGACAGGGGCGAGAACTGAAGCTTTCTTT
CASSGRTGARTEAFF
>few|TRBJ1-2|-|14|TRBV6-5
TGTGCCAGCAGTTTCCCCGACAGTCTTGGCGGCTACACCTTC
CASSFPDSLGGYTF
>-|TRBJ2-1|TRBD2|15|TRBV5-1
TGCGCCAGCAGCCCGACTAGCTTCCGGCACAATGAGCAGTTCTTC
CASSPTSFRHNEQFF
>-|TRBJ1-6|TRBD1|13|TRBV20-1
TGCAGTGCTGAGGGACAGGCGTCCTCACCCCTCCACTTT
CSAEGQASSPLHF
>-|TRBJ2-1|TRBD2|15|TRBV20-1
TGCAGTGCTAGAGGGACTAGCGGGCAAAGCAGTGAGCAGTTCTTC
CSARGTSGQSSEQFF
>-|TRBJ2-4|TRBD1|16|TRBV5-1
TGCGCCAGCAGCTTCGGACAGGGCTTAGCCAAAAACATTCAGTACTTC
CASSFGQGLAKNIQYF
>-|TRBJ2-3|TRBD2|15|TRBV29-1
TGCAGCGTTGAATCCAGACTAGCCCTCACAGATACGCAGTATTTT
CSVESRLALTDTQYF
>-|TRBJ1-1|-|11|TRBV20-1
TGCAGTGCTAGAGATTTCGGGGAAGCTTTCTTT
CSARDFGEAFF
>-|TRBJ1-4|-|15|TRBV25-1
TGTGCCAGCAGTGTACAAGGCAGGCGTAATGAAAAACTGTTTTTT
CASSVQGRRNEKLFF
>few|TRBJ1-2|-|12|TRBV12-3/TRBV12-4
TGTGCCAGCGGAGCAGAGCCCTATGGCTACACCTTC
CASGAEPYGYTF
>once|TRBJ2-6|TRBD1|17|TRBV29-1
TGCAGCGTTGTCGCTGGGACAGGGGTCTCTGGGGCCAACGTCCTGACTTTC
CSVVAGTGVSGANVLTF
>-|TRBJ2-2|-|13|TRBV20-1
TGCAGTGCTAAAAGCAGGGTTAGCGGGGAGCTGTTTTTT
CSAKSRVSGELFF
>few|TRBJ1-6|-|12|TRBV7-2
TGTGCCAGCAGCTGGTTTGGGGCACCCCTCCACTTT
CASSWFGAPLHF
>-|TRBJ2-1|-|16|TRBV27
TGTGCCAGCAGTGTTACGACGGATAGTCGATACAATGAGCAGTTCTTC
CASSVTTDSRYNEQFF
>-|TRBJ1-1|-|12|TRBV5-1
TGCGCCAGCAGCTTTAAGGACACTGAAGCTTTCTTT
CASSFKDTEAFF
>-|TRBJ2-3|TRBD2|15|TRBV7-2
TGTTCCAGCAGCATTCGACTAGCTGGCACAGATACGCAGTATTTT
CSSSIRLAGTDTQYF
>-|TRBJ1-1|-|17|TRBV28
TGTGCCAGCAGTTTAGTGCCAGGGGCAGGAGCGAACACTGAAGCTTTCTTT
CASSLVPGAGANTEAFF
>-|TRBJ1-1|-|13|TRBV20-1
TGCAGTGCTAGAGTCCGAACCAACACTGAAGCTTTCTTT
CSARVRTNTEAFF
>-|TRBJ1-5|-|15|TRBV6-2/TRBV6-3
TGTGCCAGCAGTTGGGGGGGAAACGAAAATCAGCCCCAGCATTTT
CASSWGGNENQPQHF
>few|TRBJ2-1|TRBD2|16|TRBV6-5
TGTGCCAGCAGTTACGTCCCTAGCGGGAGGGCCTTTGAGCAGTTCTTC
CASSYVPSGRAFEQFF
>-|TRBJ2-3|TRBD2|16|TRBV6-1
TGTGCCAGCAAGCGGAGCGGGAGGGCTAGCACAGATACGCAGTATTTT
CASKRSGRASTDTQYF
>many|TRBJ2-1|-|15|TRBV27
TGTGCCAGCAGTTTAGTAGCGAGTTCGTACAATGAGCAGTTCTTC
CASSLVASSYNEQFF
>few|TRBJ2-2|-|16|TRBV20-1
TGCAGTGCTAGAGATCCGCAGGAGCGGATCACCGGGGAGCTGTTTTTT
CSARDPQERITGELFF
>few|TRBJ2-5|TRBD2|20|TRBV30
TGTGCCTGGAGTGGTTATCGTCTCGAACTAGCGGGAGGCTTGGCAGAGACCCAGTACTTC
CAWSGYRLELAGGLAETQYF
>-|TRBJ2-1|-|16|TRBV6-1
TGTGCCAGCCCCCCCTTTGACCGGGGCTCCTACAATGAGCAGTTCTTC
CASPPFDRGSYNEQFF
>few|TRBJ1-1|-|15|TRBV7-2
TGTGCCAGCAGCTTAGAGGGCAGCCAGAACACTGAAGCTTTCTTT
CASSLEGSQNTEAFF
>-|TRBJ1-6|-|16|TRBV30
TGTGCCTGGAGTGGCAACGAGGGGAGCAAGCGGTCACCCCTCCACTTT
CAWSGNEGSKRSPLHF
>-|TRBJ1-1|-|14|TRBV20-1
TGCAGTGCTAGTCGATGGACAGCGAGCACTGAAGCTTTCTTT
CSASRWTASTEAFF
>-|TRBJ2-4|-|16|TRBV10-3
TGTGCCATCAGTGAGTCGGAGCTGTTGGCCAAAAACATTCAGTACTTC
CAISESELLAKNIQYF
>few|TRBJ1-5|-|14|TRBV29-1
TGCAGCGTTGCGGCAGGGAATGAAGGCGAGCCCCAGCATTTT
CSVAAGNEGEPQHF